This entry lists 2 T cell receptor beta chains sequenced from one sample in a study of blood T cells in healthy people across ages. Alongside a J-beta primer mix, a sample-barcoded 5' primer served in a second PCR lasting about 7 to 12 cycles. TCRdb re-analysed the 5' RACE reads in MiXCR, keeping a single row per CDR3 protein. The sample lists about 290,000 distinct CDR3 sequences, 25% to 30% seen once, with approximately 28% in the top ten. Input material: blood. The receptor set was obtained from an older woman in good health.

This clonotype was observed a few times. The chain carries TRBV29-1 and TRBJ2-7, with a tentative D call TRBD1 (6 bases). Trimming stripped 6 bases from V and 0 bases from J, with 9 bases between. The germline gives CDR1 SQVTM, CDR2 ANQGSEA. This CDR3 is built from 12 residues. CDR3: CSVPDSSYEQYF. The CDR3 DNA follows: TGCAGCGTCCCGGACAGCTCCTACGAGCAGTACTTC.

V is TRBV5-1 and J is TRBJ1-4, with D unclear. The CDR3 totals 20 residues. Trimming pared 3 bases from V and 0 bases from J, leaving 24 bases between. Germline lookup yields CDR1 SGHRS and CDR2 YFSETQ. CDR3 coding DNA: TGCGCCAGCAGCTGGGTGGCCGCGGGGTCGGGAGCCGCAACTAATGAAAAACTGTTTTTT. Protein product: CASSWVAAGSGAATNEKLFF.